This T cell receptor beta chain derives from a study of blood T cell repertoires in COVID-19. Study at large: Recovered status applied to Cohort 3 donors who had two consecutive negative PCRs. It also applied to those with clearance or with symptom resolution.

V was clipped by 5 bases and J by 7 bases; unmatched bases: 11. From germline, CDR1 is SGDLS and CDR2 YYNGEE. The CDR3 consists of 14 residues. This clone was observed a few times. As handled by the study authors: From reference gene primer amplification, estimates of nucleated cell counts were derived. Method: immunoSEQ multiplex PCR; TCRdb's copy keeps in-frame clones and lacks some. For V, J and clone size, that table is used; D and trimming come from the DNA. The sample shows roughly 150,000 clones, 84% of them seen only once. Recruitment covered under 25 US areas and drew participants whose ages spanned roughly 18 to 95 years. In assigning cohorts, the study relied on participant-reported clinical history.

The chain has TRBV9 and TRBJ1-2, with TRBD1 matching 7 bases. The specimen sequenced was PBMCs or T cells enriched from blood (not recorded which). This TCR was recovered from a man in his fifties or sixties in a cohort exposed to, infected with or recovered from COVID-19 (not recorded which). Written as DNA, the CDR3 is TGTGCCAGCAGGGGAGACAGGGAGGAAGGTGGCTACACCTTC. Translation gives CASRGDREEGGYTF.